The rows below give T cell receptor beta chains drawn from one sample of a study of blood T cell repertoires in COVID-19. Only in-frame clones appear in the TCRdb table, and some are missing; sequencing was by immunoSEQ multiplex PCR. The sample lists approximately 34,000 clones; over 70% were seen once. Sequencing input: peripheral blood. These TCRs come from a man between 70 and 80 years old with COVID-19, enrolled during active disease. CDR3s include the opening cysteine and the closing phenylalanine or tryptophan. The D gene is left open where the match is weak. Clone size appears in some rows only: once, few, many, or a class for an expanded clone.

d_gene	v_gene	j_gene	abundance	CDR3aa	CDR3nt
TRBD1	TRBV28	TRBJ1-2	-	CASSSTGTGGYTF	TGTGCCAGCAGTTCGACAGGGACGGGTGGCTACACCTTC
TRBD2	TRBV3-1/TRBV3-2	TRBJ2-1	-	CASSRIFSGSSYNEQFF	TGTGCCAGCAGCCGCATTTTTAGCGGGAGCTCCTACAATGAGCAGTTCTTC
-	TRBV4-3	TRBJ1-5	-	CASSQESNQPQHF	TGCGCCAGCAGCCAGGAGAGCAATCAGCCCCAGCATTTT
TRBD1	TRBV3-1/TRBV3-2	TRBJ1-6	-	CASSQDGTGYSPLHF	TGTGCCAGCAGCCAAGATGGGACAGGGTATTCACCCCTCCACTTT
-	TRBV6-5	TRBJ1-1	few	CAISQFGGQEAFF	TGTGCCATCAGCCAATTCGGAGGTCAGGAAGCTTTCTTT
-	TRBV5-1	TRBJ2-1	-	CASSLGRGGSSYNEQFF	TGCGCCAGCAGCCTGGGGAGAGGGGGAAGCTCCTACAATGAGCAGTTCTTC
TRBD1	TRBV19	TRBJ1-5	-	CASHRQGYNQPQHF	TGTGCCAGTCATAGACAGGGATACAATCAGCCCCAGCATTTT
-	TRBV6-2/TRBV6-3	TRBJ1-4	-	CASSQLSYGKLFF	TGTGCCAGCAGTCAACTGTCTTACGGAAAACTGTTTTTT
TRBD2	TRBV24-1	TRBJ2-3	-	CATSDLLAGDEDTQYF	TGTGCCACCAGTGATTTGCTAGCGGGAGACGAGGATACGCAGTATTTT
TRBD1	TRBV11-2	TRBJ2-2	-	CASSLAGGTGELFF	TGTGCCAGCAGCTTAGCAGGGGGCACCGGGGAGCTGTTTTTT
-	TRBV11-1	TRBJ2-7	-	CASSLAAGPYEQYF	TGTGCCAGCAGCTTAGCGGCGGGTCCCTACGAGCAGTACTTC
TRBD1	TRBV6-1	TRBJ1-3	once	CASSEVDRGSGNTIYF	TGTGCCAGCAGTGAAGTCGACAGGGGGTCTGGAAACACCATATATTTT
-	TRBV30	TRBJ1-3	once	CAWSSRSSGNTIYF	TGTGCCTGGAGTAGTCGGAGCTCTGGAAACACCATATATTTT
-	TRBV7-2	TRBJ1-4	-	CASSLPGAYNEKLFF	TGTGCCAGCAGCCTGCCGGGAGCTTATAATGAAAAACTGTTTTTT
TRBD1	TRBV5-1	TRBJ1-2	-	CASSLGGTGSFGYTF	TGCGCCAGCAGCCTGGGCGGGACAGGGTCATTCGGCTACACCTTC
-	TRBV29-1	TRBJ1-1	once	CSGGQTNTEAFF	TGCAGCGGCGGACAGACGAACACTGAAGCTTTCTTT
-	TRBV3-1/TRBV3-2	TRBJ1-5	few	CASSHLGSNQPQHF	TGTGCCAGCAGCCATTTAGGGAGTAATCAGCCCCAGCATTTT
-	TRBV9	TRBJ2-2	-	CASSVGVAVNTGELFF	TGTGCCAGCAGCGTAGGTGTAGCGGTGAACACCGGGGAGCTGTTTTTT
TRBD1	TRBV5-1	TRBJ1-6	-	CASSLGQVGVGLRSPLHF	TGCGCCAGCAGCTTAGGACAGGTCGGTGTAGGGTTACGGTCACCCCTCCACTTT
-	TRBV5-1	TRBJ1-6	-	CASSFHRDLRSPLHF	TGCGCCAGCAGCTTTCACAGGGATTTGAGATCACCCCTCCACTTT
TRBD1	TRBV10-3	TRBJ1-2	-	CAISDPGQADNYGYTF	TGTGCCATCAGTGACCCGGGACAGGCAGACAACTATGGCTACACCTTC
-	TRBV5-1	TRBJ2-2	-	CASSPWGPDTGELFF	TGCGCCAGCAGCCCCTGGGGCCCAGACACCGGGGAGCTGTTTTTT
-	TRBV2	TRBJ2-5	few	CASSERETQYF	TGTGCCAGCAGTGAACGAGAGACCCAGTACTTC
TRBD2	TRBV5-4	TRBJ2-3	-	CASSSWISGSADTQYF	TGTGCCAGCAGCTCATGGATAAGCGGGAGCGCAGATACGCAGTATTTT
TRBD1	TRBV29-1	TRBJ1-1	-	CSAYRGIYTEAFF	TGCAGCGCATACAGGGGGATATACACTGAAGCTTTCTTT
-	TRBV7-2	TRBJ2-7	-	CASSPHPSDEQYF	TGTGCCAGCAGCCCCCACCCTAGCGACGAGCAGTACTTC
TRBD2	TRBV7-3	TRBJ2-1	-	CASSLTLAGVNEQFF	TGTGCCAGCAGCTTAACACTAGCGGGAGTCAATGAGCAGTTCTTC
TRBD1	TRBV24-1	TRBJ2-3	-	CATSDADRAGDTQYF	TGTGCCACCAGTGATGCGGACAGGGCGGGGGATACGCAGTATTTT
-	TRBV7-2	TRBJ1-1	-	CASSPGAPMNTEAFF	TGTGCCAGCAGCCCCGGAGCACCCATGAACACTGAAGCTTTCTTT
-	TRBV4-1	TRBJ2-5	once	CASSQDGTGDGETQYF	TGCGCCAGCAGCCAAGACGGCACGGGAGATGGGGAGACCCAGTACTTC
TRBD2	TRBV3-1/TRBV3-2	TRBJ2-7	-	CASTPGGGEGSEQYF	TGTGCCAGCACCCCGGGCGGGGGGGAGGGTTCCGAGCAGTACTTC
-	TRBV28	TRBJ2-1	-	CASSFGGTYNEQFF	TGTGCCAGCAGTTTTGGCGGGACCTACAATGAGCAGTTCTTC
TRBD2	TRBV19	TRBJ2-7	-	CASSFETSGASYEQYF	TGTGCCAGTAGTTTCGAGACTAGCGGGGCCTCCTACGAGCAGTACTTC
-	TRBV3-1/TRBV3-2	TRBJ1-4	once	CASSARVVNEKLFF	TGTGCCAGCAGCGCCAGGGTCGTTAATGAAAAACTGTTTTTT
-	TRBV7-2	TRBJ1-2	-	CASSGARGVSGGYTF	TGTGCCAGCAGCGGGGCTAGGGGTGTCTCTGGTGGCTACACCTTC
-	TRBV5-8	TRBJ2-1	-	CASTAGFNEQFF	TGTGCCAGCACTGCAGGGTTCAATGAGCAGTTCTTC
-	TRBV27	TRBJ2-7	-	CASSPTAAGEQYF	TGTGCCAGCAGCCCAACAGCGGCAGGCGAGCAGTACTTC
TRBD2	TRBV19	TRBJ2-1	-	CASSIGGSGSYNEQFF	TGTGCCAGTAGTATAGGGGGTAGCGGGAGCTACAATGAGCAGTTCTTC
-	TRBV5-1	TRBJ1-6	once	CASSTPPEPLHF	TGCGCCAGCAGCACCCCCCCAGAACCCCTCCACTTT
TRBD1	TRBV4-1	TRBJ2-1	-	CASSQGTGSDEQFF	TGCGCCAGCAGCCAAGGGACAGGGAGCGATGAGCAGTTCTTC
TRBD1	TRBV9	TRBJ2-1	-	CASSVLQGNSYNEQFF	TGTGCCAGCAGCGTCTTACAGGGGAACTCCTACAATGAGCAGTTCTTC
-	TRBV18	TRBJ1-1	-	CASSTGTPGTEAFF	TGTGCCAGCTCTACAGGGACCCCTGGCACTGAAGCTTTCTTT
TRBD1	TRBV5-6	TRBJ1-4	-	CASSLRQGQNGELFF	TGTGCCAGCAGCTTACGACAGGGGCAGAACGGGGAACTGTTTTTT
TRBD1	TRBV2	TRBJ1-2	-	CASSPTTGTDYGYTF	TGTGCCAGCAGTCCGACGACAGGGACCGACTATGGCTACACCTTC
TRBD1	TRBV29-1	TRBJ1-2	-	CSVEDQRTGIYGYTF	TGCAGCGTTGAAGATCAGAGGACAGGGATCTATGGCTACACCTTC
TRBD1	TRBV18	TRBJ2-7	-	CASSPPGQPGNEQYF	TGTGCCAGCTCACCACCGGGACAGCCGGGCAACGAGCAGTACTTC